This T cell receptor (beta chain) originates from a study of blood T cells in healthy people across ages. V shed 5 bases, J shed 6 bases, and the junction held 8 bases outside the gene matches. The V gene's germline CDR1 is SGHTA and CDR2 FQGTGA. This CDR3 has 15 residues. The second PCR ran about 6 to 12 cycles with a sample-barcoded 5' primer and J-beta primers. Via MiXCR, TCRdb re-called the 5' RACE reads, giving one row per CDR3 protein. In the table there are roughly 1,500,000 distinct CDR3 sequences, around 39% of which are singletons. The sequence derives from a young woman in good health. The sequenced sample consisted of blood. V usage is TRBV7-3 and J usage is TRBJ2-3; TRBD2 agrees at 10 bases. CDR3 bases: TGTGCCAGCAGCAATAGCGGGGGGCTATGGGATACGCAGTATTTT. It specifies CASSNSGGLWDTQYF.